These T cell receptor beta chains were read from a single sample in a study of blood T cells in healthy people across ages. TCRdb used MiXCR to reprocess the 5' RACE reads, holding one entry per CDR3 protein. The table lists roughly 1,100,000 distinct CDR3 sequences, roughly a quarter of them singletons. These sequences were also reported in another study, on T cells of mothers and their children.

Input material: blood. Receptors originate from a girl aged 2-15 years in good health. The CDR3 runs from the conserved cysteine through the conserved F or W. D genes are given only for firm matches. Clone size is given for some rows only: seen once, a few or many times, or a class if the clone is expanded.

15 | TRBJ2-1 | TRBD2 | once | TRBV4-3 | CASSQDSRSGSEQFF | TGCGCCAGCAGCCAAGATAGTCGTAGCGGGAGTGAGCAGTTCTTC
16 | TRBJ2-1 | TRBD2 | NA | TRBV7-3 | CASSLIGRGFYNEQFF | TGTGCCAGCAGCTTAATTGGGCGGGGGTTCTACAATGAGCAGTTCTTC
15 | TRBJ1-2 | NA | NA | TRBV11-3 | CASSWMNQGSDGYTF | TGTGCCAGCAGCTGGATGAATCAGGGAAGCGATGGCTACACCTTC
17 | TRBJ2-3 | TRBD2 | few | TRBV28 | CASTTMAGVIGTDTQYF | TGTGCCAGCACGACCATGGCGGGAGTCATCGGCACAGATACGCAGTATTTT
15 | TRBJ1-4 | NA | few | TRBV7-2 | CASSLGWGNNEKLFF | TGTGCCAGCAGCTTAGGCTGGGGGAATAATGAAAAACTGTTTTTT
15 | TRBJ2-1 | NA | NA | TRBV6-5 | CASSYLAGLYNEQFF | TGTGCCAGCAGTTACTTGGCAGGCCTGTACAATGAGCAGTTCTTC
13 | TRBJ2-5 | TRBD1 | many | TRBV5-1 | CASSPGTGETQYF | TGCGCCAGCAGTCCCGGGACAGGGGAGACCCAGTACTTC
16 | TRBJ2-7 | NA | few | TRBV6-2/TRBV6-3 | CASRTTGTYFSYEQYF | TGTGCCAGCAGGACGACCGGGACGTACTTCTCCTACGAGCAGTACTTC
12 | TRBJ2-5 | NA | NA | TRBV29-1 | CSVEYGIETQYF | TGCAGCGTTGAATACGGGATAGAGACCCAGTACTTC
14 | TRBJ2-7 | NA | few | TRBV5-5 | CASSLEANPYEQYF | TGTGCCAGCAGCTTGGAGGCAAATCCCTACGAGCAGTACTTC
15 | TRBJ1-2 | NA | NA | TRBV4-1 | CASCHGTDINYGYTF | TGCGCCAGCTGCCACGGGACGGATATTAACTATGGCTACACCTTC
16 | TRBJ2-3 | NA | few | TRBV28 | CASSLFQGVDKDTQYF | TGTGCCAGCAGCCTATTTCAGGGCGTAGATAAAGATACGCAGTATTTT
16 | TRBJ2-3 | NA | NA | TRBV7-9 | CASSQDPLTSTDTQYF | TGTGCCAGCAGCCAAGACCCGTTAACGAGCACAGATACGCAGTATTTT
14 | TRBJ1-5 | NA | NA | TRBV5-5 | CASSFGTASQPQHF | TGTGCCAGCAGCTTCGGGACGGCTTCGCAGCCCCAGCATTTT
16 | TRBJ2-1 | NA | few | TRBV7-9 | CASSTPEAYSYNEQFF | TGTGCCAGCAGCACCCCGGAGGCTTACTCCTACAATGAGCAGTTCTTC
14 | TRBJ1-1 | NA | NA | TRBV7-3 | CASSYTEGLTEAFF | TGTGCCAGCAGCTACACTGAGGGGTTGACTGAAGCTTTCTTT
11 | TRBJ2-7 | NA | NA | TRBV29-1 | CSVRVGYEQYF | TGCAGCGTGCGAGTAGGGTACGAGCAGTACTTC
19 | TRBJ1-4 | NA | NA | TRBV4-1 | CASSQDLDARYPTNEKLFF | TGCGCCAGCAGCCAAGATCTGGACGCACGGTACCCAACTAATGAAAAACTGTTTTTT
12 | TRBJ2-7 | NA | NA | TRBV13 | CASSFRVAEQYF | TGTGCCAGCAGCTTCAGGGTGGCCGAGCAGTACTTC
14 | TRBJ1-4 | NA | few | TRBV7-2 | CASSLDGVNEKLFF | TGTGCCAGCAGTCTGGACGGGGTCAATGAAAAACTGTTTTTT
18 | TRBJ2-4 | NA | few | TRBV7-2 | CASSLLGQVIIAKNIQYF | TGTGCCAGCAGCTTACTGGGGCAGGTTATAATAGCCAAAAACATTCAGTACTTC
16 | TRBJ1-2 | NA | NA | TRBV5-1 | CASSLTQSRHHYGYTF | TGCGCCAGCAGCTTGACCCAATCCCGACATCACTATGGCTACACCTTC
14 | TRBJ2-3 | NA | NA | TRBV24-1 | CATSFGQGGDTQYF | TGTGCCACCAGTTTCGGACAGGGAGGGGATACGCAGTATTTT
15 | TRBJ2-1 | TRBD2 | few | TRBV11-2 | CASSFEAGGLNEQFF | TGTGCCAGCAGCTTCGAGGCGGGGGGTCTGAATGAGCAGTTCTTC
15 | TRBJ2-5 | NA | few | TRBV7-2 | CASSLGWTHQETQYF | TGTGCCAGCAGCTTAGGGTGGACTCACCAAGAGACCCAGTACTTC
13 | TRBJ2-7 | NA | once | TRBV18 | CASSPSSDYEQYF | TGTGCCAGCTCACCCTCATCTGACTACGAGCAGTACTTC
15 | TRBJ1-5 | TRBD1 | NA | TRBV5-1 | CASNFGTADNQPQHF | TGCGCCAGCAACTTCGGGACAGCCGACAATCAGCCCCAGCATTTT
13 | TRBJ1-2 | NA | NA | TRBV6-1 | CASLLSGAYGYTF | TGTGCCAGCCTGCTCTCGGGGGCCTATGGCTACACCTTC
15 | TRBJ2-5 | NA | few | TRBV4-3 | CASSQDIGSRETQYF | TGCGCCAGCAGCCAAGATATCGGGTCCCGCGAGACCCAGTACTTC
11 | TRBJ2-7 | NA | few | TRBV3-1 | CASSQRSEQYF | TGTGCCAGCAGCCAAAGGTCCGAGCAGTACTTC
15 | TRBJ1-1 | NA | few | TRBV20-1 | CSARDLRRVNTEAFF | TGCAGTGCTAGAGATTTACGCAGGGTGAACACTGAAGCTTTCTTT
17 | TRBJ2-5 | TRBD2 | few | TRBV20-1 | CSAHKPHSGGARETQYF | TGCAGTGCTCATAAACCTCATAGCGGGGGGGCCCGAGAGACCCAGTACTTC
16 | TRBJ1-2 | TRBD1 | NA | TRBV7-9 | CASSLGMTGGNYGYTF | TGTGCCAGCAGCTTAGGCATGACAGGGGGGAACTATGGCTACACCTTC
15 | TRBJ1-1 | NA | few | TRBV5-5 | CASSLEHAIATEAFF | TGTGCCAGCAGCTTGGAACACGCAATTGCCACTGAAGCTTTCTTT
14 | TRBJ2-1 | NA | NA | TRBV5-6 | CASYRGGLFNEQFF | TGTGCCAGCTATAGAGGCGGACTTTTTAATGAGCAGTTCTTC